The entry below gives a single T cell receptor (beta chain) sequence along with its context. This clone has a handful of counts. The antigen it recognizes is unknown. No quality values exist for individual bases; no much larger clone is one base distant. Each donor gave one peripheral blood draw, averaging roughly 100 mL, which was collected into heparinised tubes. Using a panel that included CD45RO, CCR7, CD25, CD127, CD95 and CD27, naive, central memory, regulatory and stem cell-like memory CD4+ T cells were sorted on a BD FACSAria II. Every sorted population had a purity above 98%. PBMCs were isolated right away by Lymphoprep density gradient centrifugation and were stained directly, without culture. To minimize batch effects, samples were stained and sorted in pairs, one healthy donor with one patient per experiment. The entire amount of isolated RNA was reverse transcribed using the High Capacity cDNA Reverse Transcription Kit, so the sequenced TCRB transcripts were expressed ones. Deep immunoSEQ sequencing was applied to naive, central memory and regulatory T cell samples, giving an average of about 3.57 million total reads per sample. Sorted cells were lysed in RLT buffer, and RNA was extracted using DNase-treated RNeasy Micro or Mini kits according to cell number. Each cell subset was processed separately to prevent cross-contamination, with patient and healthy donor samples processed together. The immunoSEQ multiplex PCR was used to amplify TCRB sequences from cDNA, yielding 87-bp fragments that span the CDR3 region. The amplicons were sequenced using the Illumina HiSeq platform. The paper's processing steps were these. PCR bias was corrected computationally using synthetic template baselines, and reads within Hamming distance 2 were collapsed, with unmergeable singletons discarded. Reads were aligned against IMGT so that V, D and J genes, CDR3 length and insertions or deletions at six rearrangement sites could be assigned. Within each subset, clonotype counts were normalized to the number of sorted cells before true diversity and Gini coefficients were calculated with the tcR R package. The overlap coefficient, calculated on TCRB nucleotide sequences, was used to quantify repertoire sharing. As a proxy for the pre-selection repertoire, out-of-frame TCRB sequences from naive cells were analyzed. TCRdb mirrors the immuneACCESS table, restricted to in-frame sequences. Some clones are absent from its copies; in checked studies, under half trace to an unresolved V gene, and the reason for the others is unknown. The V and J calls and clone size come from that table; D and trimming were worked out from the DNA. The table for this sample lists 330,000 or so clones; about 12% of them were counted only once. The ten largest clones represent 0.0095% to 0.011% of the sample.

These data belong to a study of beta chain features in type 1 diabetes (dated by TCRdb to the late 2010s). About the full investigation: Mean age, gender distribution, total cell number and subset yield did not differ between patients and healthy donors. A total of around 100 million sorted cells were examined across all samples, and RNA yield correlated strongly with the number of cells per subset. In the study, TCRB repertoires of sorted circulating CD4+ T cell subsets from recently diagnosed type 1 diabetes patients were compared with those of matched healthy donors. Regulatory and stem cell-like memory subsets were isolated from only 8 patients and roughly 8 healthy donors, whereas naive and central memory subsets came from all 30 or so donors. The full study reports these points: PCR may preferentially amplify shorter templates, but because patient and control samples were amplified and corrected together, any resulting skew would affect both groups equally. Fewer insertions and more nucleotide deletions at VDJ recombination sites were observed in patients with type 1 diabetes, implying thymic rearrangement abnormalities. Naive, central memory and regulatory TCRB repertoires appeared to be more alike among patients than among healthy donors. HLA sub-analyses involved small numbers of individuals, so any influence of HLA type on TCRB rearrangement remained unresolved. Because cDNA was sequenced instead of genomic DNA, highly expressing activated cells could be over-represented, though the groups showed no difference in activation or CD3 levels. In all four CD4+ subsets, TCRB CDR3 length was moderately but significantly shorter in type 1 diabetes patients.

The germline V end is reduced by 3 bases and the J end by 4 bases; junction bases left unmatched: 6. The cysteine opens and the phenylalanine closes a CDR3 of 14 amino acids. This entry keeps only the CDR3 DNA: 42 bases, framed from base 1. CDR1 and CDR2 were assigned from the germline V gene as SQVTM and ANQGSEA. The sequenced sample consisted of naive CD4+ T cells from blood. The sample's cell subset or site label, in plain terms: true naive CD4+ T cells. The receptor chain draws on TRBV29-1 and TRBJ2-5; 9 bases in between match TRBD1. The clonotype comes from a young woman with type 1 diabetes. The DNA sequence is TGCAGCGTTGACCTCCGGACAGGGGTAGAGACCCAGTACTTC. It codes for CSVDLRTGVETQYF.